A single sample is the source of the 25 T cell receptor beta chains below, sequenced in a study of PD-1 blockade in mismatch repair-deficient tumors. Clones were read by immunoSEQ multiplex PCR, and TCRdb kept only the in-frame ones, dropping some. The sample holds approximately 80,000 clones; roughly 80% are singletons and the top ten take roughly 6%. The source was peripheral blood, collected 44 weeks after starting pembrolizumab. The receptors were sampled from an adult with mismatch repair-deficient cancer.

The chain combines TRBV19 with TRBJ1-1, with D tentatively TRBD1 (5 bases). The V and J ends lost 7 bases and 5 bases respectively, with 20 bases between them. Germline-derived CDR1 and CDR2 are LNHDA and SQIVND (reference sequence). The CDR3 totals 15 residues. The CDR3 region is CASTTTGTGVTEAFF. CDR3 in DNA: TGTGCCAGTACCACAACCGGGACCGGGGTGACTGAAGCTTTCTTT.

This chain links TRBV2 with TRBJ2-5; D call uncertain. In germline, CDR1 is SNHLY, CDR2 FYNNEI. The CDR3 is made up of 11 amino acids. V dropped 5 bases and J dropped 8 bases, with 9 bases sitting between them. CDR3 bases: TGTGCCAGCAGTTCCTATGGAACCCAGTACTTC. Protein sequence: CASSSYGTQYF.

This clone was seen just once. The gene calls are TRBV9 and TRBJ2-7; maybe TRBD2 (5 bases). V shed 0 bases and J shed 1 base, with 11 bases lying between them. This CDR3 contains 15 residues. Looked up from germline, CDR1 is SGDLS and CDR2 is YYNGEE. The CDR3 DNA is TGTGCCAGCAGCGTAGGGGGAGACCCTTCCTACGAGCAGTACTTC. It encodes CASSVGGDPSYEQYF.

CDR3 residues: CATSRVRDSAGELFF. Here the CDR3 DNA reads TGTGCCACCAGCAGAGTTCGGGATAGCGCCGGGGAGCTGTTTTTT. The chain carries TRBV15 and TRBJ2-2; D may be TRBD2 (5 bases). With 1 base removed from V and 6 bases from J, the gap between germline ends came to 12 bases. There are 15 residues in the CDR3. Germline values: CDR1 LNHNV, CDR2 YYDKDF (reference sequence).

This clone was seen more than once but under ten times. The CDR3, as DNA: TGTGCCAGCAGCTCTGGGGCGGACTATCAGCCCCAGCATTTT. Protein sequence: CASSSGADYQPQHF. The chain links TRBV6-5 to TRBJ1-5, with D possibly matching TRBD1 (5 bases). Trimming pared 6 bases from V and 5 bases from J, leaving 14 bases between. CDR3 length: 14 residues. CDR1 is MNHEY, CDR2 SVGAGI, per germline.

This clone has more than one count but fewer than ten. The chain combines TRBV7-2 with TRBJ2-3; 11 nucleotides line up with TRBD2. After removal of 6 bases from V and 2 bases from J, the junction contained 7 bases not matched to a gene. This CDR3 region has 16 residues. Germline-derived CDR1 and CDR2 are SGHTA and FQGNSA. CDR3 nucleotides: TGTGCCAGCAGGTCGAGGACTAGCGGGTACACAGATACGCAGTATTTT. It yields the protein CASRSRTSGYTDTQYF.

The J gene is TRBJ2-3, the V gene TRBV19, with D unresolved. This CDR3 spans 13 amino acids. Germline values: CDR1 LNHDA, CDR2 SQIVND (reference sequence). The germline V and J ends were trimmed by 5 bases and 2 bases, with 8 bases remaining between them. The CDR3: CASSLRHTDTQYF. In DNA, the CDR3 is TGTGCCAGTAGTCTAAGACACACAGATACGCAGTATTTT.

CDR3 residues: CASSAGTQLYNEQFF. The CDR3 DNA sequence: TGTGCCAGCAGCGCCGGGACACAACTTTACAATGAGCAGTTCTTC. The rearrangement links TRBV9 to TRBJ2-1, with D possibly TRBD1 on 6 matching bases. V lost 3 bases and J lost 4, with 14 bases in between. The CDR3 extends over 15 amino acids. Germline-derived CDR1 and CDR2 are SGDLS and YYNGEE.

V and J are TRBV7-3 and TRBJ2-7; TRBD1 aligns across 7 bases. The CDR3 runs to 13 residues. V lost 4 bases and J lost 2; bases outside the gene matches: 2. Germline V gene data show CDR1 as SGHTA and CDR2 as FQGTGA. DNA for the CDR3: TGTGCCAGCAGCTGGACAGGCACCTACGAGCAGTACTTC. It specifies CASSWTGTYEQYF.

J is TRBJ1-3 and V is TRBV5-1; TRBD1 might be the D (6 bases). CDR1 and CDR2 from the germline V gene are SGHRS and YFSETQ. V was trimmed by 2 bases and J by 2 bases, leaving 14 bases between them. The CDR3 runs to 16 residues. The DNA of the CDR3 is TGCGCCAGCAGCTTCAACAGGGATTTGGCTGGAAACACCATATATTTT. Its protein is CASSFNRDLAGNTIYF.

CDR3: CASTLGGESYNEQFF. The CDR3 coding sequence is TGTGCCAGCACCCTTGGAGGGGAGAGCTACAATGAGCAGTTCTTC. This rearrangement joins TRBV9 to TRBJ2-1; perhaps TRBD2 as D (6 bases). There are 15 residues in the CDR3. Per the germline V gene, CDR1 is SGDLS and CDR2 is YYNGEE. The germline V and J ends were trimmed by 6 bases and 3 bases, with 16 bases remaining between them.

This chain uses TRBV5-1 with TRBJ2-2, with D possibly TRBD2 on 5 matching bases. Trimming pared 7 bases from V and 10 bases from J, leaving 17 bases between. The CDR3 loop spans 13 amino acids. Germline V gene lookup returns CDR1 SGHRS and CDR2 YFSETQ. Here the CDR3 reads CASSREGTSELFF. In DNA form, the CDR3 reads TGCGCCAGCTCAAGAGAGGGCACGTCGGAGCTGTTTTTT. The full variable domain, completed using reference TRBV5-1 and TRBJ2-2, is KAGVTQTPRYLIKTRGQQVTLSCSPISGHRSVSWYQQTPGQGLQFLFEYFSETQRNKGNFPGRFSGRQFSNSRSEMNVSTLELGDSALYLCASSREGTSELFFGEGSRLTVL.

The chain carries TRBV2 and TRBJ2-4; TRBD1 agrees at 8 bases. Germline assignment: CDR1 SNHLY and CDR2 FYNNEI. J was trimmed by 4 bases and V by 8 bases; bases with no gene match: 7. The CDR3 totals 14 residues. For the CDR3, the DNA is TGTGCCAGCGTTTCGGACAGGGCAAAAAACATTCAGTACTTC. This translates into CASVSDRAKNIQYF.

The genes are TRBV28 and TRBJ2-7; 10 bases match TRBD2. Looked up from germline, CDR1 is MDHEN and CDR2 is SYDVKM. This CDR3 contains 15 residues. The V and J ends lost 5 bases and 2 bases, in that order; junction bases with no gene match: 6. The CDR3 nucleotides read TGTGCCAGCAGTCCCCGGACTAGCGGTACCTACGAGCAGTACTTC. Translated, it gives CASSPRTSGTYEQYF.

The gene calls are TRBV5-4 and TRBJ2-7, with 10 bases that match TRBD2. This CDR3 spans 15 amino acids. From germline, CDR1 is SGHNT and CDR2 YYREEE (reference sequence). The V and J ends lost 3 bases and 3 bases, in that order; junction bases with no gene match: 6. The CDR3 DNA reads as TGTGCCAGCAGCTCCGGACTAGCGGACGGCTACGAGCAGTACTTC. This encodes CASSSGLADGYEQYF.

The rearrangement uses TRBV6-5 and TRBJ2-7, with a tentative D call TRBD2 (6 bases). Germline CDR1 reads MNHEY; CDR2 reads SVGAGI. The CDR3 runs to 15 residues. The V end lost 2 bases, the J end lost 3 bases, and 14 bases lay between the germline ends. CDR3 in amino acids: CASSYRRGPDYEQYF. CDR3 sequence (DNA): TGTGCCAGCAGTTACAGGAGGGGCCCGGACTACGAGCAGTACTTC.

The CDR3 is CASSFGLAGAFYEQYF. CDR3 DNA: TGTGCCAGCAGTTTCGGGTTAGCGGGGGCGTTCTACGAGCAGTACTTC. The chain recombines TRBV27 with TRBJ2-7; 9 bases map to TRBD2. The CDR3 has 16 residues. Germline lookup yields CDR1 MNHEY and CDR2 SMNVEV (reference sequence). V shed 3 bases, J shed 3 bases, and the junction held 9 bases outside the gene matches.

The sample holds a few counts of this clone. V gene TRBV19 combines with J gene TRBJ1-5; 10 nucleotides line up with TRBD1. Germline lookup yields CDR1 LNHDA and CDR2 SQIVND (reference sequence). CDR3 length equals 14 residues. Unmatched junction bases numbered 6, after V lost 8 bases and J lost 5 bases. The CDR3 region has the DNA TGTGCCAGTGCCCCCGACAGGGGGCATCAGCCCCAGCATTTT. Protein: CASAPDRGHQPQHF.

The chain has TRBV2 and TRBJ2-7, with 7 bases matching TRBD1. J gave up 3 bases and V 7 bases, and 3 bases lay outside the gene matches. The CDR3 totals 12 residues. Germline values: CDR1 SNHLY, CDR2 FYNNEI. Here the CDR3 reads CASMAGGYEQYF. CDR3 DNA sequence: TGTGCCAGCATGGCAGGGGGCTACGAGCAGTACTTC.

This clone has only one observation. J is TRBJ2-4 and V is TRBV9, with a tentative D call TRBD2 (5 bases). The CDR3 is 14 amino acids. In germline, CDR1 is SGDLS, CDR2 YYNGEE. The germline V and J ends were trimmed by 3 bases and 9 bases, with 16 bases remaining between them. This CDR3 reads CASSASPLVGIQYF. CDR3 DNA sequence: TGTGCCAGCAGCGCCTCCCCACTAGTGGGCATTCAGTACTTC.

The chain uses TRBV6-1 and TRBJ2-7; D remains unclear. V was clipped by 6 bases and J by 5 bases, with 11 bases between them. Germline V gene sequence: CDR1 MNHNS, CDR2 SASEGT. The CDR3 spans 12 residues. DNA of the CDR3: TGTGCCAGCAGGGAATCAGCCCACGAGCAGTACTTC. Translated: CASRESAHEQYF.

This clone came up once. The J gene is TRBJ1-5, the V gene TRBV6-1, with D hard to call. The CDR3 is 14 amino acids. The V gene lost 4 bases and the J gene lost 3 bases, with 10 bases spanning the gap. Germline V gene data show CDR1 as MNHNS and CDR2 as SASEGT. The CDR3 bases are TGTGCCAGCAGTGGGGGAGGGAACAATCAGCCCCAGCATTTT. Translating gives CASSGGGNNQPQHF.

The CDR3 here is CASSINSDTQYF. Here the CDR3 DNA reads TGTGCCAGCAGCATCAACTCAGATACGCAGTATTTT. The rearrangement links TRBV9 to TRBJ2-3; D gene ambiguous. Trimming took 4 bases from V and 4 from J, leaving 7 bases between them. Germline V gene data show CDR1 as SGDLS and CDR2 as YYNGEE. The CDR3 extends over 12 amino acids.

The rearrangement uses TRBV28 and TRBJ1-5, with 8 bases identical to TRBD1. CDR3 length equals 15 residues. Germline loops: CDR1 MDHEN, CDR2 SYDVKM. V dropped 3 bases and J dropped 2; count of bases not matched to a gene: 3. In DNA, the CDR3 is TGTGCCAGCAGTTTCGTGGACAGGGGCAATCAGCCCCAGCATTTT. As protein: CASSFVDRGNQPQHF.

Only one count was recorded for this clone. The chain is built from TRBV5-1 and TRBJ1-1; TRBD1 might be the D (5 bases). The CDR3 has 14 amino acids. CDR1 SGHRS and CDR2 YFSETQ come from the germline V gene. V lost 2 bases and J 4 bases, leaving 12 bases between the germline ends. The CDR3, as DNA: TGCGCCAGCAGCTTCATCAGGGAGGGCACTGAAGCTTTCTTT. It translates to CASSFIREGTEAFF.